This entry lists 28 T cell receptor beta chains sequenced from one sample in a study of blood T cell repertoires in COVID-19. Produced via immunoSEQ multiplex PCR; TCRdb's table is partial and in-frame only. This table holds around 360,000 clones, around 87% found once. Material: PBMCs or T cells enriched from blood (not recorded which). Receptors were obtained from a man in his forties in a cohort exposed to, infected with or recovered from COVID-19 (not recorded which).

The chain has TRBV7-2 and TRBJ1-2, with D hard to call. Germline V gene data show CDR1 as SGHTA and CDR2 as FQGNSA. The CDR3 sequence is 11 residues long. V was pared by 4 bases and J by 2 bases, with 2 bases between. In DNA, the CDR3 is TGTGCCAGCAGCTCGAACTATGGCTACACCTTC. The encoded protein is CASSSNYGYTF.

The J gene is TRBJ2-3, the V gene TRBV5-4, with TRBD2 as a possible D gene (5 bases). The CDR3 extends over 14 amino acids. Germline CDR1 SGHNT, CDR2 YYREEE (reference sequence). Trimming left V 4 bases short and J 1 base short, with 10 bases between. CDR3 loop: CASSADGGTDTQYF. As DNA, the CDR3 is TGTGCCAGCAGCGCGGACGGGGGCACAGATACGCAGTATTTT.

This chain joins TRBV5-1 and TRBJ1-1; D is unresolved. This CDR3 contains 13 residues. V lost 6 bases, J lost 2 bases, and 11 bases lay in between. Germline CDR1 SGHRS, CDR2 YFSETQ. CDR3 coding DNA: TGCGCCAGCACCCCCCGGGGAAACACTGAAGCTTTCTTT. Its protein is CASTPRGNTEAFF.

The V gene is TRBV11-3, the J gene TRBJ2-6, with D possibly being TRBD1 (5 bases). The CDR3 extends over 17 amino acids. The germline gives CDR1 SGHNT, CDR2 YENEEA. Trimming took off 5 bases at V and 0 bases at J, with 14 bases between the two ends. The CDR3 reads CASSPRQQSSGANVLTF. The CDR3 region has the DNA TGTGCCAGCAGCCCTAGACAGCAAAGCTCTGGGGCCAACGTCCTGACTTTC. The variable domain in full, with the rest retrieved from reference TRBV11-3 and TRBJ2-6, is EAGVVQSPRYKIIEKKQPVAFWCNPISGHNTLYWYLQNLGQGPELLIRYENEEAVDDSQLPKDRFSAERLKGVDSTLKIQPAELGDSAVYLCASSPRQQSSGANVLTFGAGSRLTVL.

V and J are TRBV7-3 and TRBJ2-2; 7 nucleotides agree with TRBD1. The CDR3 is 14 residues long. Looked up from germline, CDR1 is SGHTA and CDR2 is FQGTGA. J lost 2 bases, V lost 6 bases, and 3 bases had no gene match. This chain's CDR3 is CASRGTANTGELFF. In DNA, the CDR3 is TGTGCCAGCAGAGGGACAGCTAACACCGGGGAGCTGTTTTTT.

This chain links TRBV9 with TRBJ2-7; TRBD2 aligns across 10 bases. V lost 3 bases and J lost 0; bases outside the gene matches: 3. Per germline, CDR1 SGDLS and CDR2 YYNGEE. There are 15 residues in the CDR3. CDR3 DNA sequence: TGTGCCAGCAGCGCACTAGCGGGATCCTCCTACGAGCAGTACTTC. Encoded protein: CASSALAGSSYEQYF.

This clone is a singleton in its sample. This chain uses TRBV5-1 with TRBJ1-3; D unresolved. This CDR3 has 15 amino acids. V lost 4 bases, J lost 0 bases, and 11 bases lay in between. The germline gives CDR1 SGHRS, CDR2 YFSETQ. CDR3 DNA: TGCGCCAGCAGCAACGGAGGTAGCTCTGGAAACACCATATATTTT. Protein sequence: CASSNGGSSGNTIYF.

The CDR3 bases are TGTGCCAGCGTAACCAGGGGCGAACAGCCCCAGCATTTT. The encoded protein is CASVTRGEQPQHF. V usage is TRBV19 and J usage is TRBJ1-5, with D perhaps matching TRBD1 (6 bases). Germline V lookup: CDR1 LNHDA, CDR2 SQIVND (reference sequence). This CDR3 has 13 residues. The germline V and J ends were trimmed by 9 bases and 7 bases, with 16 bases remaining between them.

This chain joins TRBV1 and TRBJ1-2; the table gives TRBD1 as D, unverified against the DNA. TRBV1 is recorded as a pseudogene. The CDR3 extends over 14 amino acids. The CDR3 sequence: CTTLQGLDVYGYTF. The CDR3 DNA reads TGCACCACACTACAGGGGCTCGACGTTTATGGCTACACCTTC.

The rearrangement links TRBV3-1 (or the pseudogene TRBV3-2) to TRBJ1-2, with D hard to call. V was clipped by 4 bases and J by 7 bases, with 13 bases between them. The CDR3 totals 13 residues. Germline assignment: CDR1 LGHDT and CDR2 YNNKEL (reference sequence). CDR3 sequence: CASSPGEASGYTF. CDR3 nucleotides: TGTGCCAGCAGCCCCGGGGAGGCAAGTGGCTACACCTTC.

The chain links TRBV18 to TRBJ1-1, with 12 positions matching TRBD1. Germline CDR1 is KGHSH and CDR2 is LQKENI. J gave up 1 base and V 5 bases, and 11 bases lay outside the gene matches. This CDR3 comprises 18 residues. CDR3 nucleotides: TGTGCCAGCTCATCCAGACCGGGACAGGGGGCTAAGAACACTGAAGCTTTCTTT. This codes for CASSSRPGQGAKNTEAFF. The full variable domain, its missing parts supplied by reference TRBV18 and TRBJ1-1, is NAGVMQNPRHLVRRRGQEARLRCSPMKGHSHVYWYRQLPEEGLKFMVYLQKENIIDESGMPKERFSAEFPKEGPSILRIQQVVRGDSAAYFCASSSRPGQGAKNTEAFFGQGTRLTVV.

This chain connects TRBV20-1 to TRBJ2-7, with 8 bases aligning to TRBD1. CDR3 length equals 13 residues. J lost 5 bases, V lost 3 bases, and 6 bases had no gene match. Germline V gives CDR1 DFQATT, CDR2 SNEGSKA (reference sequence). The CDR3 nucleotides are TGCAGTGCTAGTTCGGCAGGGGGCCACGAGCAGTACTTC. Translating gives CSASSAGGHEQYF.

The chain has TRBV19 and TRBJ1-4; D is unclear. With 6 bases removed from V and 0 bases from J, the gap between germline ends came to 8 bases. This CDR3 has 14 residues. Looked up from germline, CDR1 is LNHDA and CDR2 is SQIVND (reference sequence). The CDR3: CASRHPSTNEKLFF. As DNA, the CDR3 is TGTGCCAGTAGACATCCATCAACTAATGAAAAACTGTTTTTT.

The V call is TRBV5-6, the J call TRBJ2-1; 9 bases match TRBD2. The CDR3 consists of 15 residues. The V and J ends lost 2 bases and 3 bases, in that order; junction bases with no gene match: 3. Germline CDR1 reads SGHDT; CDR2 reads YYEEEE. CDR3 sequence reads: CASSFKREVYNEQFF. As DNA, the CDR3 is TGTGCCAGCAGCTTTAAGCGGGAGGTCTACAATGAGCAGTTCTTC.

The DNA for the CDR3 is TGTGCCAGCAGGATACTACAGGGGGTCCCGGGTGGCTACACCTTC. Amino acid sequence: CASRILQGVPGGYTF. The V gene is TRBV6-5, the J gene TRBJ1-2; TRBD1 agrees at 8 bases. The ends lost 6 bases at V and 7 bases at J; junction bases unmatched: 13. Germline-derived CDR1 and CDR2 are MNHEY and SVGAGI. The CDR3 covers 15 residues.

CDR3 nucleotide sequence: TGTGCCAGCAGCCAAGGAGCGGGAACCCCCACAGATACGCAGTATTTT. Residues: CASSQGAGTPTDTQYF. The chain employs TRBV3-1 (or the pseudogene TRBV3-2) and TRBJ2-3; 7 bases are shared with TRBD2. The CDR3 consists of 16 residues. From germline, CDR1 is LGHDT and CDR2 YNNKEL (reference sequence). Trimming removed 1 base from V and 2 bases from J; junction bases left unmatched: 6.

The chain couples TRBV5-1 to TRBJ1-1, with a possible D match to TRBD1 (5 bases). Germline V gene lookup returns CDR1 SGHRS and CDR2 YFSETQ. This CDR3 contains 14 residues. The germline V and J ends were trimmed by 2 bases and 4 bases, with 12 bases remaining between them. DNA of the CDR3: TGCGCCAGCAGCTTCGTCAGGGTGGGCACTGAAGCTTTCTTT. It encodes CASSFVRVGTEAFF.

This chain links TRBV2 with TRBJ1-1; TRBD1 might be the D (6 bases). The V end lost 8 bases, the J end lost 7 bases, and 8 bases lay between the germline ends. CDR3 length equals 10 residues. CDR1 is SNHLY and CDR2 is FYNNEI in the germline V gene. The CDR3 nucleotides are TGTGCCAGCTGGACAGTTGAAGCTTTCTTT. Translation gives CASWTVEAFF.

V is TRBV9 and J is TRBJ2-1; D is possibly TRBD2 (6 bases). Per germline, CDR1 SGDLS and CDR2 YYNGEE. The CDR3 spans 14 residues. V shed 3 bases and J shed 4 bases, with 11 bases lying between them. Here the CDR3 reads CASSGGLPYNEQFF. Here the CDR3 DNA reads TGTGCCAGCAGCGGAGGACTACCGTACAATGAGCAGTTCTTC.

The V and J genes are TRBV3-1 (or the pseudogene TRBV3-2) and TRBJ1-2; TRBD1 matches 11 bases. The ends lost 1 base at V and 6 bases at J; junction bases unmatched: 10. Per the germline V gene, CDR1 is LGHDT and CDR2 is YNNKEL (reference sequence). This CDR3 is built from 17 residues. The CDR3 DNA sequence: TGTGCCAGCAGCCAAGGATATAAAGGACAGGGGGCGAATGGCTACACCTTC. This gives the protein CASSQGYKGQGANGYTF.

The chain carries TRBV5-1 and TRBJ1-1; D is undetermined. The CDR3 runs 14 residues. Between the trimmed V and J ends, which lost 0 bases and 5 bases, there was a span of 11 bases. Per the germline V gene, CDR1 is SGHRS and CDR2 is YFSETQ. The CDR3 DNA reads as TGCGCCAGCAGCTTGGGCCCAGAGAGGACTGAAGCTTTCTTT. This codes for CASSLGPERTEAFF. The variable domain in full, with the rest retrieved from reference TRBV5-1 and TRBJ1-1, is KAGVTQTPRYLIKTRGQQVTLSCSPISGHRSVSWYQQTPGQGLQFLFEYFSETQRNKGNFPGRFSGRQFSNSRSEMNVSTLELGDSALYLCASSLGPERTEAFFGQGTRLTVV.

The J gene is TRBJ1-6, the V gene TRBV7-2, with TRBD1 matching over 7 bases. CDR1 SGHTA and CDR2 FQGNSA come from the germline V gene. Trimming cost V 4 bases and J 10 bases; bases outside gene matches: 13. This CDR3 spans 16 amino acids. CDR3 bases: TGTGCCAGCAGCTCAACCGGGACAGAGTCAAGCTCACCCCTCCACTTT. This sequence encodes CASSSTGTESSSPLHF.

The V and J genes are TRBV28 and TRBJ2-7, with 9 bases aligning to TRBD1. CDR3 length equals 14 residues. The trim removed 6 bases at V and 1 base at J, leaving 4 bases unmatched. Germline V CDR1 and CDR2: MDHEN, SYDVKM. The CDR3: CASSSTGGSYEQYF. DNA of the CDR3: TGTGCCAGCAGCTCGACAGGGGGATCCTACGAGCAGTACTTC.

The V and J genes are TRBV7-3 and TRBJ1-1; TRBD1 aligns across 7 bases. In germline, CDR1 is SGHTA, CDR2 FQGTGA. The CDR3 loop spans 13 amino acids. The V gene end was trimmed by 5 bases and the J gene end by 10 bases; junction bases not matched to a gene: 10. The CDR3 loop reads CASSPTGSEVAFF. CDR3 sequence (DNA): TGTGCCAGCAGCCCGACAGGGAGTGAGGTAGCTTTCTTT. Full variable domain (rest looked up from reference TRBV7-3 and TRBJ1-1): GAGVSQTPSNKVTEKGKYVELRCDPISGHTALYWYRQSLGQGPEFLIYFQGTGAADDSGLPNDRFFAVRPEGSVSTLKIQRTERGDSAVYLCASSPTGSEVAFFGQGTRLTVV.

The chain combines TRBV14 with TRBJ1-4; D possibly corresponds to TRBD1 (6 bases). Germline values: CDR1 SGHDN, CDR2 FVKESK. Trimming took 5 bases from V and 5 from J, leaving 15 bases between them. The CDR3 loop spans 15 amino acids. The CDR3 loop reads CASSSLDRLNEKLFF. The CDR3 DNA sequence: TGTGCCAGCAGCTCTTTGGACAGACTGAATGAAAAACTGTTTTTT.

V usage is TRBV3-1 (or the pseudogene TRBV3-2) and J usage is TRBJ2-5; D uncertain. The length of the CDR3 is 16 residues. CDR1 is LGHDT, CDR2 YNNKEL, per germline (reference sequence). V lost 6 bases, J lost 2 bases, and 19 bases lay in between. CDR3 region: CASRHHPLAEQETQYF. CDR3 nucleotide sequence: TGTGCCAGCAGACATCACCCGCTGGCAGAACAAGAGACCCAGTACTTC.

The chain uses TRBV3-1 (or the pseudogene TRBV3-2) and TRBJ2-5; 7 bases fit TRBD2. Germline V gene data show CDR1 as LGHDT and CDR2 as YNNKEL (reference sequence). This CDR3 has 13 amino acids. Germline trimming cut 5 bases from V and 5 bases from J; bases unmatched to any gene: 5. Written as DNA, the CDR3 is TGTGCCAGCAGCGCGGGGGACGGGGAGACCCAGTACTTC. Translating gives CASSAGDGETQYF.

For this clone: The sample has other DNA sequences that encode this CDR3 too. The chain uses TRBV11-2 and TRBJ1-3; no firm D call. The V gene's germline CDR1 is SGHAT and CDR2 FQNNGV. The CDR3 has 14 amino acids. Trimming took 4 bases from V and 0 from J, leaving 7 bases between them. CDR3 region: CASSSVSSGNTIYF. Here the CDR3 DNA reads TGTGCCAGCAGCTCGGTATCCTCTGGAAACACCATATATTTT.